The 2 T cell receptor beta chains given below trace back to one sample, sequenced in a study of blood T cells in healthy people across ages. A second PCR of 7 to 11 cycles used a sample-barcoded 5' primer and a J-beta primer mix. TCRdb used MiXCR to reprocess the 5' RACE reads, holding one entry per CDR3 protein. The sample has roughly 800,000 distinct CDR3 sequences; 20% to 30% are singletons. The data also belong to a second study, concerning T cells of mothers and their children.

The specimen was blood. These receptors were taken from a boy younger than 18 in good health.

CDR3 amino acids: CASSQIDRSFHTF. CDR3 bases: TGCGCCAGCAGCCAAATCGATCGGAGTTTTCACACCTTC. The rearrangement joins TRBV5-1 to TRBJ1-2; D is undetermined. CDR3 length: 13 residues. Germline lookup yields CDR1 SGHRS and CDR2 YFSETQ. V was cut by 4 bases and J by 12 bases, with 19 bases left in between.

This clonotype showed up just a few times. DNA of the CDR3: TGTGCCAGCAGCTTAGCGTTGGATAAAGAGACCCAGTACTTC. Its translation: CASSLALDKETQYF. The chain recombines TRBV7-2 with TRBJ2-5; D unresolved. Germline CDR1 SGHTA, CDR2 FQGNSA. V dropped 0 bases and J dropped 3 bases, with 8 bases sitting between them. The CDR3 totals 14 residues.